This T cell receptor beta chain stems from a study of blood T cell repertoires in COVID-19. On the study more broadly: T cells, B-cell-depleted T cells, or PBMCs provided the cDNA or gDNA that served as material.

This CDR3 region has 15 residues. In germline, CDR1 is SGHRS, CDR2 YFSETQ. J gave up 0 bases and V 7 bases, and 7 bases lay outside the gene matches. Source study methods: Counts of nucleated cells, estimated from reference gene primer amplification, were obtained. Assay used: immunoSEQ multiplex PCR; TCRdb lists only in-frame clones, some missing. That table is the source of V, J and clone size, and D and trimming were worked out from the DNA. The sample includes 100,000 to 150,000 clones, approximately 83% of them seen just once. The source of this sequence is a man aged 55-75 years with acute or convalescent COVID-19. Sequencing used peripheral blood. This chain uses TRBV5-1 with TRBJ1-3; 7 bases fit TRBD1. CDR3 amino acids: CASAPGQFSGNTIYF. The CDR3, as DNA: TGCGCCAGCGCCCCGGGACAGTTCTCTGGAAACACCATATATTTT. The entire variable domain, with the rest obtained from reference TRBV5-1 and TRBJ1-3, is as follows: KAGVTQTPRYLIKTRGQQVTLSCSPISGHRSVSWYQQTPGQGLQFLFEYFSETQRNKGNFPGRFSGRQFSNSRSEMNVSTLELGDSALYLCASAPGQFSGNTIYFGEGSWLTVV.